A single sample is the source of the 15 T cell receptor beta chains below, sequenced in a study of patients and donors after allogeneic stem cell transplantation. One entry per CDR3 protein results from TCRdb running MiXCR on the RT-PCR reads. The sample has hundreds of thousands of distinct CDR3 sequences, 16% seen once. Sequences were obtained from blood, either unsorted or a sorted T cell fraction (not recorded which). These receptors all stem from a human donor who was either an allogeneic HSCT recipient or a stem cell or donor lymphocyte infusion donor (not recorded which). It is not recorded whose cells these are; they may come from a transplant donor.

This clonotype has a handful of counts. The gene calls are TRBV4-2 and TRBJ2-1, with a weak D call TRBD1 (5 bases). The V end was cut by 1 base, the J end by 3 bases, with 16 bases between. CDR3 length: 17 residues. CDR1 is LGHNA, CDR2 YNFKEQ, per germline. The CDR3 region has the DNA TGTGCCAGCAGCCAAGCTGGGGCAGGGATGGGCTACAATGAGCAGTTCTTC. It yields the protein CASSQAGAGMGYNEQFF.

V and J are TRBV7-8 and TRBJ2-2; 7 bases match TRBD1. Losses at the gene ends were 5 bases for V and 0 bases for J; bases not matched to a gene: 9. The V gene's germline CDR1 is SGHVS and CDR2 FQNEAQ. The CDR3 runs to 17 residues. CDR3 in amino acids: CASSPRDRPTNTGELFF. In DNA, the CDR3 is TGTGCCAGCAGCCCACGGGACAGACCTACGAACACCGGGGAGCTGTTTTTT. The entire variable domain, with the rest obtained from reference TRBV7-8 and TRBJ2-2, is as follows: GAGVSQSPRYKVAKRGQDVALRCDPISGHVSLFWYQQALGQGPEFLTYFQNEAQLDKSGLPSDRFFAERPEGSVSTLKIQRTQQEDSAVYLCASSPRDRPTNTGELFFGEGSRLTVL.

This clonotype came up a few times. The chain has TRBV7-2 and TRBJ1-2, with D hard to call. This CDR3 contains 15 residues. Trimming left V 7 bases short and J 8 bases short, with 23 bases between. In germline, CDR1 is SGHTA, CDR2 FQGNSA. CDR3 bases: TGTGCCAGCACTCTTCAGATCCCCGTGCTAAAGGGCTACACCTTC. This translates into CASTLQIPVLKGYTF.

This chain connects TRBV11-2 to TRBJ2-1, with TRBD2 matching 15 bases. CDR3 length: 19 amino acids. CDR1 is SGHAT and CDR2 is FQNNGV in the germline V gene. Trimming cost V 5 bases and J 0 bases; bases outside gene matches: 8. The CDR3 nucleotides are TGTGCCAGCAGCCCAAGCGGGACTAGCGGGGGGTTCTCCTACAATGAGCAGTTCTTC. Residues: CASSPSGTSGGFSYNEQFF.

This clonotype was seen a handful of times. The rearrangement uses TRBV7-2 and TRBJ2-1; the D is unclear. Trimming pared 1 base from V and 8 bases from J, leaving 15 bases between. Germline CDR1 SGHTA, CDR2 FQGNSA. This CDR3 has 15 amino acids. The CDR3 region is CASSLVGRYHDEQFF. The CDR3 nucleotides read TGTGCCAGCAGCTTAGTAGGAAGGTACCATGATGAGCAGTTCTTC.

In DNA, the CDR3 is TGTGCCACCAGCATAGACGGGGTTAACAATTCACCCCTCCACTTT. Translating gives CATSIDGVNNSPLHF. The genes are TRBV15 and TRBJ1-6; D remains unclear. Per germline, CDR1 LNHNV and CDR2 YYDKDF (reference sequence). The CDR3 contains 15 residues. V shed 4 bases and J shed 7 bases, with 14 bases lying between them.

V usage is TRBV27 and J usage is TRBJ1-1; 9 bases line up with TRBD1. The trim removed 2 bases at V and 6 bases at J, leaving 4 bases unmatched. The germline V gene has CDR1 MNHEY and CDR2 SMNVEV (reference sequence). The CDR3 contains 14 residues. CDR3 nucleotide sequence: TGTGCCAGCAGTTTAGCCGGGACAGGGCCTGAAGCTTTCTTT. This gives the protein CASSLAGTGPEAFF.

This clonotype was observed a handful of times. For the CDR3, the DNA is TGTGCCTGGAGTTATTCTAGGGAGACCCAGTACTTC. Translated, it gives CAWSYSRETQYF. This chain links TRBV30 with TRBJ2-5, with unresolved D. V was clipped by 2 bases and J by 5 bases, with 9 bases between them. Germline V gives CDR1 GTSNPN, CDR2 SVGIG (reference sequence). This CDR3 region has 12 residues.

The CDR3 region is CASSIRAARGSTGELFF. CDR3 sequence (DNA): TGCGCCAGCAGCATACGGGCCGCTCGGGGGAGCACCGGGGAGCTGTTTTTT. This chain links TRBV5-1 with TRBJ2-2; perhaps TRBD2 as D (6 bases). The CDR3 extends over 17 amino acids. The ends were cut back, 4 bases at V and 4 bases at J, with 20 bases in the middle. Germline V gene lookup returns CDR1 SGHRS and CDR2 YFSETQ. Filled out from reference TRBV5-1 and TRBJ2-2, the complete variable domain reads KAGVTQTPRYLIKTRGQQVTLSCSPISGHRSVSWYQQTPGQGLQFLFEYFSETQRNKGNFPGRFSGRQFSNSRSEMNVSTLELGDSALYLCASSIRAARGSTGELFFGEGSRLTVL.

This chain connects TRBV6-2 or TRBV6-3 to TRBJ2-7, with a weak D call TRBD2 (5 bases). This CDR3 has 20 residues. V lost 0 bases and J lost 2, with 26 bases in between. CDR1 and CDR2 from the germline V gene are MNHEY and SVGEGT. The CDR3 bases are TGTGCCAGCAGTTACTCGACTAACGTCTTGGAAGACACACTCCCCTACGAGCAGTACTTC. Translating it yields CASSYSTNVLEDTLPYEQYF.

The V gene is TRBV19, the J gene TRBJ2-3, with a possible D match to TRBD1 (5 bases). The germline V gene encodes CDR1 LNHDA and CDR2 SQIVND (reference sequence). The V end was cut by 0 bases, the J end by 5 bases, with 21 bases between. This CDR3 comprises 18 residues. CDR3 loop: CASSIDPRVRVYGDTQYF. CDR3 bases: TGTGCCAGTAGTATAGATCCCAGGGTGAGAGTTTACGGAGATACGCAGTATTTT.

This clonotype was found many times. The chain has TRBV20-1 and TRBJ2-7; 7 bases align to TRBD2. V lost 2 bases to trimming and J lost 2 bases; unmatched junction nucleotides: 6. CDR3 length equals 14 residues. The germline V gene encodes CDR1 DFQATT and CDR2 SNEGSKA (reference sequence). The CDR3 region has the DNA TGCAGTGCTAGATTTGCTAGCGGAACCTACGAGCAGTACTTC. Amino acids: CSARFASGTYEQYF.

This sequence joins TRBV5-1 and TRBJ1-2; D possibly corresponds to TRBD1 (5 bases). Germline CDR1 SGHRS, CDR2 YFSETQ. The CDR3 contains 14 residues. V shed 2 bases and J shed 4 bases, with 12 bases lying between them. The CDR3 DNA follows: TGCGCCAGCAGCTTCAACTACGACAGCTATGGCTACACCTTC. It translates to CASSFNYDSYGYTF.

There are a few counts of this clonotype. The CDR3, as DNA: TGTGCCATCAGTGAGAGTTCCGGGGGAGGAAACACTGAAGCTTTCTTT. Translation gives CAISESSGGGNTEAFF. The rearrangement links TRBV10-3 to TRBJ1-1, with D possibly TRBD1 on 5 matching bases. This CDR3 has 16 amino acids. Trimming removed 2 bases at V and 2 bases at J, with 15 bases between. Germline V gene data show CDR1 as ENHRY and CDR2 as SYGVKD.

Here the CDR3 reads CSAREGLAGNEQYF. CDR3 bases: TGCAGTGCTAGGGAGGGACTAGCGGGGAACGAGCAGTACTTC. The V and J genes are TRBV20-1 and TRBJ2-7, with 13 bases identical to TRBD2. This CDR3 contains 14 residues. Germline lookup yields CDR1 DFQATT and CDR2 SNEGSKA (reference sequence). Losses at the gene ends were 3 bases for V and 5 bases for J; bases not matched to a gene: 4.